This TCR beta chain was profiled in a study of identifying expanded T cells in peripheral blood. A note on this clone: Antigen unknown.

Using immunoSEQ multiplex PCR, the repertoire was profiled, and TCRdb retains in-frame clones only, with some absent. In the table there are about 100,000 clones, about 90% of which are singletons. Collection occurred without any documented infections or immune events in donors. Study results and limitations: Variance in clone template counts between approximately 2-week samples significantly increased with total template count across all healthy donors. Over approximately two and four weeks, about 15 and 18 clones changed, versus around 1.3 between replicates.

The CDR3 has 14 amino acids. With 2 bases removed from V and 3 bases from J, the gap between germline ends came to 10 bases. The germline V gene has CDR1 MNHEY and CDR2 SVGAGI. The sample was blood. This sequence joins TRBV6-5 and TRBJ2-5, with unresolved D. The sequence came from a person aged 18 to 70 in good health. The CDR3 DNA reads TGTGCCAGCAGTTACGGTGGCGGAAAAGAGACCCAGTACTTC. Amino acid sequence: CASSYGGGKETQYF.